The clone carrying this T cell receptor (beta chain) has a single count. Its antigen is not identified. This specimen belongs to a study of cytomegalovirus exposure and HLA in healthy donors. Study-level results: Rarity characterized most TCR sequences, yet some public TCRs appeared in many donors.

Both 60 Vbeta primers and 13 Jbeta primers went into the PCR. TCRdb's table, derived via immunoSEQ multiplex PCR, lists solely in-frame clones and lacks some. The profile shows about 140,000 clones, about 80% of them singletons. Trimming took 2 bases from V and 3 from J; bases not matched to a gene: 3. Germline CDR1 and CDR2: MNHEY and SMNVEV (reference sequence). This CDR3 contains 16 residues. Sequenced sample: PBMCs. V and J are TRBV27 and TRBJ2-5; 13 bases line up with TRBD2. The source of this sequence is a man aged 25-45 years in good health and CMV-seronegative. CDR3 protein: CASSLLGTSGKETQYF. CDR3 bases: TGTGCCAGCAGTTTACTGGGGACTAGCGGGAAAGAGACCCAGTACTTC.